Many counts were recorded for the clone carrying this TCR beta chain. The target antigen is unknown. This entry comes from a study of post-analysis software for immune sequencing data. Study-level results: Four or five TRBV segments were more frequent in patients than controls; TRBV5-6, TRBV5-1 and TRBV20-1 belonged to this group. Controls had significantly higher normalized Chao1 diversity than multiple sclerosis patients.

TCR beta cDNA libraries included unique molecular identifiers. Each CDR3 protein gets one entry after TCRdb re-called the PCR reads with MiXCR. The sample shows a few hundred thousand distinct CDR3 sequences, about 40% of them seen only once. Germline CDR1 DFQATT, CDR2 SNEGSKA (reference sequence). Trimming took 7 bases from V and 2 from J, leaving 14 bases between them. This CDR3 has 13 residues. The chain has TRBV20-1 and TRBJ2-5, with a weak D call TRBD2 (6 bases). The sample was blood. The sequence came from a girl under 18 with multiple sclerosis. CDR3 coding DNA: TGCAGTGTATCCGGGAGTTATCAAGAGACCCAGTACTTC. It translates to CSVSGSYQETQYF.